This T cell receptor (beta chain) derives from a study of T cells after yellow fever vaccination. TCRdb reanalysed the 5' RACE reads using MiXCR and keeps one entry per CDR3 protein. The profile covers approximately 550,000 distinct CDR3 sequences, with about a fifth appearing a single time and about 13% taken by the ten largest. Germline V gene data show CDR1 as SQVTM and CDR2 as ANQGSEA. The J segment lost 0 bases and the V segment lost 6 bases, leaving 8 bases of the junction unmatched. The CDR3 is 15 amino acids. This TCR was recovered from a man aged 25-45 years who received the YFV17D yellow fever vaccine. The chain carries TRBV29-1 and TRBJ1-5; 7 bases are shared with TRBD1. Sequenced material: PBMCs, taken 15 days after the yellow fever booster vaccination. The CDR3 protein is CSVREGQYSNQPQHF. CDR3 coding DNA: TGCAGCGTCCGTGAGGGACAGTATAGCAATCAGCCCCAGCATTTT.